This T cell receptor (beta chain) is drawn from a study of blood T cell repertoires in COVID-19. Whole-study context: T cells, B-cell-depleted T cells, or PBMCs provided the cDNA or gDNA that served as material.

In the authors' workflow: Amplified reference gene primers provided the basis for estimating nucleated cell counts. The protocol was immunoSEQ multiplex PCR, while the TCRdb copy is restricted to in-frame clones and leaves out a portion. V and J calls and clone size are those listed in that table; D and trimming were worked out from the DNA. The table records 200,000 or so clones, more than 75% of them present only once. This CDR3 contains 14 residues. From germline, CDR1 is SGHRS and CDR2 YFSETQ. J lost 5 bases, V lost 4 bases, and 7 bases had no gene match. Enrollment of patients from Seattle took place during active infection, with longitudinal follow-up.

What was sequenced was peripheral blood. The receptor's source is a person between 65 and 79 years old with COVID-19, enrolled during active disease. The chain links TRBV5-1 to TRBJ2-7; 9 bases agree with TRBD1. The CDR3 coding sequence is TGCGCCAGCAGCCCCGGGACAGGGTACGACGAGCAGTACTTC. As protein: CASSPGTGYDEQYF.